This T cell receptor beta chain was found in a study of T cells in localized non-small cell lung cancer. Study conclusions and caveats: Turning up in adjacent lung were a median 57 of the top 100 tumor clones. Clonality of T cells reached its maximum in uninvolved adjacent lung, surpassing tumor.

Clones were read by immunoSEQ multiplex PCR, and TCRdb kept only the in-frame ones, dropping some. The table records around 83,000 clones, 80% of them present only once. Trimming took 4 bases from V and 0 from J; bases not matched to a gene: 3. Germline CDR1 is SGHRS and CDR2 is YFSETQ. CDR3 length: 15 residues. For this clone: Its target is unknown.

The specimen comprised PBMCs, sampled before any cancer treatment. This chain joins TRBV5-1 and TRBJ1-4; 7 bases line up with TRBD1. This TCR derives from a man aged 40 to 70 with stage II squamous cell lung carcinoma. CDR3 in amino acids: CASSLGTATNEKLFF. CDR3 nucleotides: TGCGCCAGCAGCCTTGGGACAGCAACTAATGAAAAACTGTTTTTT.